This TCR beta chain was recovered during a study of blood T cell repertoires in COVID-19. The V end was cut by 5 bases, the J end by 1 base, with 12 bases between. This CDR3 spans 14 amino acids. Germline lookup yields CDR1 MDHEN and CDR2 SYDVKM. In the authors' methods: Scientists estimated how many nucleated cells there were by amplifying reference gene primers. Here immunoSEQ multiplex PCR was the method, and the copy in TCRdb shows in-frame clones only, minus some. V and J calls and clone size are copied from that table; D and trimming were computed from the DNA. The sample shows 350,000 to 400,000 clones, 85% to 90% of them seen only once.

The chain combines TRBV28 with TRBJ2-7, with D tentatively TRBD2 (5 bases). The receptor comes from a man between 18 and 29 years old with active or convalescent COVID-19. Sequenced material: peripheral blood. CDR3 bases: TGTGCCAGCAGTCCACTCTGGAGGTCCTACGAGCAGTACTTC. This encodes CASSPLWRSYEQYF.